A single T cell receptor (beta chain) is shown here with its context. The CDR3 covers 15 residues. The V and J ends lost 6 bases and 1 base respectively, with 12 bases between them. Germline V gene lookup returns CDR1 LNHDA and CDR2 SQIVND (reference sequence). The data were obtained in a study of cytomegalovirus exposure and HLA in healthy donors. Primers included in the PCR were 60 Vbeta and 13 Jbeta primers. Repertoires were generated with immunoSEQ multiplex PCR, while TCRdb's copy carries only in-frame clones and drops some. The sample consists of approximately 160,000 clones, roughly four fifths of them appearing once.

The chain carries TRBV19 and TRBJ2-2; D is possibly TRBD1 (6 bases). The source is a middle-aged man in good health and CMV-seropositive. Material: PBMCs. As DNA, the CDR3 is TGTGCCAGTAGGAAGACGGGACAGAACACCGGGGAGCTGTTTTTT. It codes for CASRKTGQNTGELFF.